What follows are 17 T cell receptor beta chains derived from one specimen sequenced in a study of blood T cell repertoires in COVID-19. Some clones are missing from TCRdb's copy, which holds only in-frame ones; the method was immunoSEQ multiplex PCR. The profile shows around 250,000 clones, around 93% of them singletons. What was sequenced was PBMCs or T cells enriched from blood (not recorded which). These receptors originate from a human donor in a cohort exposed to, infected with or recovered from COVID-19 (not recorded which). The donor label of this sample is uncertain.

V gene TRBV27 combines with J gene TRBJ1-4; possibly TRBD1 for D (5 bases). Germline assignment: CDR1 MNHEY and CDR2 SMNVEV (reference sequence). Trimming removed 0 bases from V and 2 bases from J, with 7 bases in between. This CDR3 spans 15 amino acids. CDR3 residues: CASSLSGATNEKLFF. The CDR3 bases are TGTGCCAGCAGTTTATCTGGGGCCACTAATGAAAAACTGTTTTTT.

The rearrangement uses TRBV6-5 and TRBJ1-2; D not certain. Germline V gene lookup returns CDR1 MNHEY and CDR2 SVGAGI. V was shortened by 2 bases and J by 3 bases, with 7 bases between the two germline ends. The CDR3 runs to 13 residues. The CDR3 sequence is CASSYGPDYGYTF. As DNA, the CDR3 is TGTGCCAGCAGTTACGGGCCAGACTATGGCTACACCTTC.

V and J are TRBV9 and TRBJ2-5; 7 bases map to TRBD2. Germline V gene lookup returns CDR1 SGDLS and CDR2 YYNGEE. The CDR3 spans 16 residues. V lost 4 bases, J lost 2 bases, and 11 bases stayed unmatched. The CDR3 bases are TGTGCCAGCAGCCCTCGGGTAGCGGGCGAACAAGAGACCCAGTACTTC. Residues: CASSPRVAGEQETQYF.

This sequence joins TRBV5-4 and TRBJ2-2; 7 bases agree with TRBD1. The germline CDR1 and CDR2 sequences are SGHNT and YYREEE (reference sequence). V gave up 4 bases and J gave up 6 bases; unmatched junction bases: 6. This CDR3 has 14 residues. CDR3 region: CASSLDRFAGELFF. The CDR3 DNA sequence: TGTGCCAGCAGCCTGGACAGGTTTGCCGGGGAGCTGTTTTTT.

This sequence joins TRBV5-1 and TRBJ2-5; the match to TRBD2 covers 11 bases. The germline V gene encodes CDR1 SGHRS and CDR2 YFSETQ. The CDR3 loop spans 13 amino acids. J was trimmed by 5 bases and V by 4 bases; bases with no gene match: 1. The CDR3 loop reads CASSRTSGETQYF. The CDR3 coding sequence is TGCGCCAGCAGCCGGACTAGCGGGGAGACCCAGTACTTC.

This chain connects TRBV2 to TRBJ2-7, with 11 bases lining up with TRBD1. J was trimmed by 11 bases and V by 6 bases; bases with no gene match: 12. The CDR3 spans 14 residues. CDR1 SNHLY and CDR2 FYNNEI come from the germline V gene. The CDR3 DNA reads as TGTGCCAGCAGAACCGGGACAGGGGGGACTTTGGAGTACTTC. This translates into CASRTGTGGTLEYF.

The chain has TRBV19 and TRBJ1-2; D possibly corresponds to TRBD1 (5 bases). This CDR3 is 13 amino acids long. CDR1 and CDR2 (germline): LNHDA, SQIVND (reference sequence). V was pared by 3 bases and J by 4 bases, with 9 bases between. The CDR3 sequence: CASSIEQAYGYTF. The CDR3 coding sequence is TGTGCCAGTAGTATCGAACAGGCCTATGGCTACACCTTC.

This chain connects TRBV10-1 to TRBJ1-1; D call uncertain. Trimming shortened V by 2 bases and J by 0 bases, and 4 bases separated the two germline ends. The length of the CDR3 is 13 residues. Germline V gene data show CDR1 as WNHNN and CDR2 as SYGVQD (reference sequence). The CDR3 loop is CASSESVNTEAFF. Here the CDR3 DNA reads TGCGCCAGCAGTGAGAGCGTGAACACTGAAGCTTTCTTT.

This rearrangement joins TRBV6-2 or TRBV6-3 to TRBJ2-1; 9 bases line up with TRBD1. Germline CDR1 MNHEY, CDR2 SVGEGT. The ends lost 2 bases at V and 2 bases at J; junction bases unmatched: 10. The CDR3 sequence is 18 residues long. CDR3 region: CASSYNREDRGTYNEQFF. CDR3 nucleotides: TGTGCCAGCAGTTACAACCGCGAGGACAGGGGCACCTACAATGAGCAGTTCTTC.

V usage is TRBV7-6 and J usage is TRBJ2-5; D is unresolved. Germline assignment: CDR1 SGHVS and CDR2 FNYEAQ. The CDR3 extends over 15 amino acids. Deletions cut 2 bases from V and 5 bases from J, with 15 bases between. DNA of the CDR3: TGTGCCAGCAGCTTAACCCTGACGTCTAGGGAGACCCAGTACTTC. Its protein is CASSLTLTSRETQYF.

The CDR3 region has the DNA TGTGCCAGCAGCTCATCCAGGGATTTTAACACTGAAGCTTTCTTT. Protein: CASSSSRDFNTEAFF. This chain joins TRBV7-6 and TRBJ1-1, with D perhaps matching TRBD1 (5 bases). The CDR3 consists of 15 residues. The germline CDR1 and CDR2 sequences are SGHVS and FNYEAQ. Trimming left V 4 bases short and J 2 bases short, with 14 bases between. The full variable domain, with the rest looked up from reference TRBV7-6 and TRBJ1-1, is GAGVSQSPRYKVTKRGQDVALRCDPISGHVSLYWYRQALGQGPEFLTYFNYEAQQDKSGLPNDRFSAERPEGSISTLTIQRTEQRDSAMYRCASSSSRDFNTEAFFGQGTRLTVV.

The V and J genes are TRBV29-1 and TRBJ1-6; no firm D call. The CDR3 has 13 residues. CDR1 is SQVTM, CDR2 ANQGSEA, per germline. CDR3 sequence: CSATAGQNSPLHF. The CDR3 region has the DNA TGCAGTGCTACGGCGGGCCAAAATTCACCCCTCCACTTT.

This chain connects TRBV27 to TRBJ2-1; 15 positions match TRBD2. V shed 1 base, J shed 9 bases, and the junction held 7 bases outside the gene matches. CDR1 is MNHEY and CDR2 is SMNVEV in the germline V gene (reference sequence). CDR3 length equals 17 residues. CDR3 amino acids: CASSLWTSGGANGEQFF. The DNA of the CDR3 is TGTGCCAGCAGTTTATGGACTAGCGGGGGGGCTAATGGTGAGCAGTTCTTC.

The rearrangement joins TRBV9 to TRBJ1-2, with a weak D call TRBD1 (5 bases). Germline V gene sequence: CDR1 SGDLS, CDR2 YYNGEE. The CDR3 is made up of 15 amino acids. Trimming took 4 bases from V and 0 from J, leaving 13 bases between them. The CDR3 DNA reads TGTGCCAGCAGCTTCCAGACAGCTGCTAACTATGGCTACACCTTC. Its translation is CASSFQTAANYGYTF. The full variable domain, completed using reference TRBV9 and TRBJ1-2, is DSGVTQTPKHLITATGQRVTLRCSPRSGDLSVYWYQQSLDQGLQFLIQYYNGEERAKGNILERFSAQQFPDLHSELNLSSLELGDSALYFCASSFQTAANYGYTFGSGTRLTVV.

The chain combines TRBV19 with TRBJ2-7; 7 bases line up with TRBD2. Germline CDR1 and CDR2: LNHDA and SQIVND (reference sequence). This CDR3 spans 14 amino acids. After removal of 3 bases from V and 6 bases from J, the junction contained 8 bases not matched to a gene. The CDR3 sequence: CASSIRHPGGEQYF. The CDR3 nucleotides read TGTGCCAGTAGTATTAGGCACCCGGGGGGCGAGCAGTACTTC.

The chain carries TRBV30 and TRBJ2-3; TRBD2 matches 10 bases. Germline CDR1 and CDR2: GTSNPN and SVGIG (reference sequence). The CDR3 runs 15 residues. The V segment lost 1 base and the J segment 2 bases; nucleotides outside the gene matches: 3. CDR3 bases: TGTGCCTGGAGTGCACTAGCGGGGTTCACAGATACGCAGTATTTT. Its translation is CAWSALAGFTDTQYF.

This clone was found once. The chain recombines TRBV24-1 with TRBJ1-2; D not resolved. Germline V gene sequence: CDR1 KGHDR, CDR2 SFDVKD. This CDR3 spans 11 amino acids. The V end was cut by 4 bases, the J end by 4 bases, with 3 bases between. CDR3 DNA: TGTGCCACCAGTGACCTCTATGGCTACACCTTC. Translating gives CATSDLYGYTF.